This is a list of T cell receptor beta chains from one sample in a study of blood T cells in healthy people across ages. TCRdb independently ran MiXCR on the 5' RACE reads; one entry per CDR3 protein. The sample includes some 900,000 distinct CDR3 sequences, around 46% of them seen just once. Sequences were obtained from blood. The receptor source for this set is a man younger than 45 in good health. The CDR3 runs from the conserved cysteine through the conserved F or W. D genes are given only for firm matches. Expanded clones get a size class; other rows say once, few or many, or leave the size out.

d_gene,j_gene,abundance,v_gene,CDR3aa,CDR3nt
-,TRBJ1-3,-,TRBV9,CASSVGAGSSGNTIYF,TGTGCCAGCAGCGTAGGGGCAGGGTCTTCTGGAAACACCATATATTTT
TRBD1,TRBJ1-4,-,TRBV12-3/TRBV12-4,CASSLSGTGTRTGKLFF,TGTGCCAGCAGTTTATCGGGGACAGGGACGAGAACTGGAAAACTGTTTTTT
-,TRBJ1-5,few,TRBV4-2,CASSQDPAGERNQPQHF,TGTGCCAGCAGCCAAGATCCCGCAGGGGAACGCAATCAGCCCCAGCATTTT
-,TRBJ2-1,-,TRBV29-1,CSVEDVRDEQFF,TGCAGCGTTGAAGACGTGAGGGATGAGCAGTTCTTC
-,TRBJ2-7,-,TRBV12-3/TRBV12-4,CASSVIVGYEQYF,TGTGCCAGCAGTGTTATCGTCGGCTACGAGCAGTACTTC
TRBD1,TRBJ2-5,few,TRBV3-1,CASSPGQKNGETQYF,TGTGCCAGCAGCCCGGGACAGAAAAACGGCGAGACCCAGTACTTC
TRBD2,TRBJ2-3,-,TRBV28,CASSPPGRGSGTQYF,TGTGCCAGCAGTCCCCCGGGCCGGGGTAGCGGGACGCAGTATTTT
TRBD2,TRBJ2-2,-,TRBV2,CASSSGTSVNTGELFF,TGTGCCAGCAGTTCCGGGACTAGCGTCAACACCGGGGAGCTGTTTTTT
-,TRBJ1-1,-,TRBV5-1,CASSSGGMNTEAFF,TGCGCCAGCAGCTCAGGTGGGATGAACACTGAAGCTTTCTTT
-,TRBJ2-3,-,TRBV7-2,CASSLTGPDTQYF,TGTGCCAGCAGCTTAACTGGGCCAGATACGCAGTATTTT
TRBD2,TRBJ2-5,-,TRBV7-2,CASSLAASGGGTQYF,TGTGCCAGCAGCTTAGCGGCTAGCGGGGGTGGGACCCAGTACTTC
TRBD1,TRBJ2-3,few,TRBV20-1,CSAPQGQTSTDTQYF,TGCAGTGCGCCACAGGGGCAAACTAGCACAGATACGCAGTATTTT
-,TRBJ1-1,-,TRBV7-9,CASSLGRGRDTEAFF,TGTGCCAGCAGCTTAGGGAGGGGAAGGGACACTGAAGCTTTCTTT
-,TRBJ2-2,few,TRBV5-1,CASSLGRGQGTGELFF,TGCGCCAGCAGCTTGGGACGGGGTCAGGGCACCGGGGAGCTGTTTTTT
-,TRBJ2-5,few,TRBV5-1,CASSPGDNGGHETQYF,TGCGCCAGCAGCCCGGGGGACAACGGAGGGCATGAGACCCAGTACTTC
TRBD1,TRBJ2-7,-,TRBV27,CASSPQGQGFHEQYF,TGTGCCAGCAGTCCCCAGGGACAGGGATTCCACGAGCAGTACTTC
TRBD2,TRBJ2-1,few,TRBV5-4,CASSSKISTGTRFNNEQFF,TGTGCCAGCAGCTCCAAAATATCGACCGGGACTAGGTTTAACAATGAGCAGTTCTTC
TRBD2,TRBJ2-5,-,TRBV6-5,CASGVAGETQYF,TGTGCCAGTGGGGTAGCGGGAGAGACCCAGTACTTC
-,TRBJ2-1,-,TRBV9,CASSVDRAGICGQFF,TGTGCCAGCAGCGTAGATAGGGCGGGCATTTGTGGGCAGTTCTTC
TRBD2,TRBJ2-2,-,TRBV7-8,CASSLGLAGGNTGELFF,TGTGCCAGCAGCCTTGGACTAGCGGGGGGGAACACCGGGGAGCTGTTTTTT
-,TRBJ1-4,-,TRBV4-3,CASSQDTRVLNEKLFF,TGCGCCAGCAGCCAAGATACGAGAGTCCTTAATGAAAAACTGTTTTTT
-,TRBJ2-7,-,TRBV10-3,CAISDGSAYEQYF,TGTGCCATCAGTGATGGCAGCGCCTACGAGCAGTACTTC
TRBD2,TRBJ2-3,-,TRBV29-1,CGVVFAGGTDTQYF,TGCGGCGTTGTATTCGCGGGGGGCACAGATACGCAGTATTTT
-,TRBJ1-4,-,TRBV20-1,CRNPGADEKLFF,TGCAGGAATCCGGGGGCGGATGAAAAACTGTTTTTT
TRBD2,TRBJ2-7,-,TRBV24-1,CATSDWSSGEQYF,TGTGCCACCAGTGATTGGTCTAGCGGGGAGCAGTACTTC
TRBD1,TRBJ1-2,-,TRBV27,CASSLIGTGNGYTF,TGTGCCAGCAGTTTAATCGGGACAGGGAATGGCTACACCTTC
TRBD1,TRBJ2-6,few,TRBV5-1,CASSLTTGSPVGANVLTF,TGCGCCAGCAGCTTAACGACAGGGTCGCCAGTTGGGGCCAACGTCCTGACTTTC
-,TRBJ2-4,few,TRBV6-5,CASSYSWQPPDIQYF,TGTGCCAGCAGTTACTCTTGGCAGCCCCCTGACATTCAGTACTTC
-,TRBJ1-5,-,TRBV12-3/TRBV12-4,CASSIGEHQPQHF,TGTGCCAGCAGTATCGGGGAACACCAGCCCCAGCATTTT